Each of the 5 T cell receptor beta chains below was sequenced from the same sample in a study of shared clonotypes between healthy human individuals. Some clones are missing from TCRdb's copy, which holds only in-frame ones; the method was immunoSEQ multiplex PCR. This table has about 700,000 clones, 92% appearing once. Terminally differentiated effector memory CD45RA+ cells were excluded by CCR7 positive selection of CD45RO-negative cells. What was sequenced was naive CD8+ T cells sorted from blood. Source of these receptors: a man under 40 in good health.

The chain recombines TRBV5-4 with TRBJ2-1; TRBD2 might be the D (5 bases). This CDR3 is built from 15 residues. Germline-derived CDR1 and CDR2 are SGHNT and YYREEE (reference sequence). Trimming took 3 bases from V and 2 from J, leaving 12 bases between them. The CDR3 here is CASSSVEGAYNEQFF. In nucleotides, the CDR3 is TGTGCCAGCAGCTCGGTAGAGGGCGCCTACAATGAGCAGTTCTTC.

The J gene is TRBJ2-1, the V gene TRBV7-2, with 10 bases aligning to TRBD2. The CDR3 is made up of 15 amino acids. V shed 6 bases, J shed 3 bases, and the junction held 5 bases outside the gene matches. Per germline, CDR1 SGHTA and CDR2 FQGNSA. CDR3 region: CASSYSSGGYNEQFF. Written as DNA, the CDR3 is TGTGCCAGCAGTTACTCTAGCGGGGGCTACAATGAGCAGTTCTTC. Filled out from reference TRBV7-2 and TRBJ2-1, the complete variable domain reads GAGVSQSPSNKVTEKGKDVELRCDPISGHTALYWYRQSLGQGLEFLIYFQGNSAPDKSGLPSDRFSAERTGGSVSTLTIQRTQQEDSAVYLCASSYSSGGYNEQFFGPGTRLTVL.

This chain connects TRBV6-5 to TRBJ2-1, with 9 bases matching TRBD2. The CDR3 runs to 15 residues. Germline assignment: CDR1 MNHEY and CDR2 SVGAGI. The J segment lost 4 bases and the V segment lost 5 bases, leaving 6 bases of the junction unmatched. In DNA, the CDR3 is TGTGCCAGCAGTCCCGGGACTAGCATTTACAATGAGCAGTTCTTC. Amino acid sequence: CASSPGTSIYNEQFF.

In this sample, this clone turned up a few times. The chain couples TRBV28 to TRBJ2-5, with 7 bases lining up with TRBD1. CDR1 and CDR2 (germline): MDHEN, SYDVKM. The CDR3 contains 14 residues. The ends lost 8 bases at V and 4 bases at J; junction bases unmatched: 10. The CDR3 reads CASAAAGQAETQYF. The CDR3, as DNA: TGTGCCAGCGCCGCCGCTGGACAGGCAGAGACCCAGTACTTC.

CDR3 nucleotide sequence: TGTGCCAGCTCACCACCGATCGGGACAGGGACCTATGGCTACACCTTC. Translating gives CASSPPIGTGTYGYTF. The V call is TRBV18, the J call TRBJ1-2, with 9 bases identical to TRBD1. Germline V lookup: CDR1 KGHSH, CDR2 LQKENI. The CDR3 is 16 residues long. Germline trimming cut 0 bases from V and 4 bases from J; bases unmatched to any gene: 6.